A selection of T cell receptor beta chains follows, all from one sample in a study of T cell clonotyping in hematopoietic cell transplantation. Here immunoSEQ multiplex PCR was the method, and the copy in TCRdb shows in-frame clones only, minus some. This repertoire shows 6,500 to 8,000 clones, 70% to 90% found once; its top ten account for 3.6%. The starting material was peripheral blood mononuclear cells, obtained before stem cell transplant. The receptors shown here come from a man younger than 40 with acute myeloid leukemia. Some clones in this sample may be carry-over from other donors' samples. Each CDR3 is given with its conserved first and last residue. The order of the fields is D gene, V gene, J gene, clone size, CDR3 protein, CDR3 DNA. D genes are given only for firm matches. Clone size is stated in some rows and not others, as once, few, many or a class when expanded.

D gene: TRBD1; V gene: TRBV30; J gene: TRBJ1-2; clone size: NA; CDR3 protein: CAWRGAIYVNRGHGYTF; CDR3 DNA: TGTGCCTGGAGAGGGGCGATTTACGTTAACAGGGGACATGGCTACACCTTC
D gene: TRBD1; V gene: TRBV5-4; J gene: TRBJ1-6; clone size: NA; CDR3 protein: CASSPSDRADIAPLHF; CDR3 DNA: TGTGCCAGCAGCCCTTCGGACAGGGCAGATATCGCACCCCTCCACTTT
D gene: TRBD2; V gene: TRBV4-1; J gene: TRBJ2-1; clone size: NA; CDR3 protein: CASSQASGTGSYNEQFF; CDR3 DNA: TGCGCCAGCAGCCAAGCCAGCGGGACTGGCTCCTACAATGAGCAGTTCTTC
D gene: NA; V gene: TRBV27; J gene: TRBJ1-1; clone size: NA; CDR3 protein: CASSFLQGYTEAFF; CDR3 DNA: TGTGCCAGCAGTTTCCTACAGGGATACACTGAAGCTTTCTTT
D gene: NA; V gene: TRBV30; J gene: TRBJ1-3; clone size: NA; CDR3 protein: CAWTQGLQDTIYF; CDR3 DNA: TGTGCCTGGACTCAGGGACTACAGGACACCATATATTTT
D gene: TRBD1; V gene: TRBV15; J gene: TRBJ1-3; clone size: once; CDR3 protein: CATSREPLTGTVGNTIYF; CDR3 DNA: TGTGCCACCAGCAGAGAGCCCCTGACAGGGACTGTGGGAAACACCATATATTTT
D gene: NA; V gene: TRBV4-1; J gene: TRBJ1-5; clone size: NA; CDR3 protein: CASSLGRESQPQHF; CDR3 DNA: TGCGCCAGCAGTTTGGGAAGGGAGAGTCAGCCCCAGCATTTT
D gene: NA; V gene: TRBV19; J gene: TRBJ2-2; clone size: NA; CDR3 protein: CASSPWSDWKKNTGELFF; CDR3 DNA: TGTGCCAGTAGTCCCTGGTCTGACTGGAAAAAGAACACCGGGGAGCTGTTTTTT
D gene: NA; V gene: TRBV28; J gene: TRBJ1-1; clone size: once; CDR3 protein: CASSILTFPEAFF; CDR3 DNA: TGTGCCAGCAGTATTCTGACATTCCCTGAAGCTTTCTTT
D gene: NA; V gene: TRBV11-2; J gene: TRBJ2-7; clone size: NA; CDR3 protein: CASSLDRYEQYF; CDR3 DNA: TGTGCCAGCAGCTTAGACCGCTACGAGCAGTACTTC
D gene: NA; V gene: TRBV2; J gene: TRBJ1-2; clone size: NA; CDR3 protein: CAITRGMVGDYGYTF; CDR3 DNA: TGTGCCATCACCCGGGGGATGGTGGGGGACTATGGCTACACCTTC
D gene: NA; V gene: TRBV2; J gene: TRBJ1-1; clone size: NA; CDR3 protein: CASIFHPFEAFF; CDR3 DNA: TGTGCCAGCATATTTCACCCCTTTGAAGCTTTCTTT
D gene: TRBD1; V gene: TRBV6-5; J gene: TRBJ1-2; clone size: once; CDR3 protein: CASSRQGTAYGYTF; CDR3 DNA: TGTGCCAGCAGCCGACAGGGGACGGCCTATGGCTACACCTTC
D gene: TRBD2; V gene: TRBV27; J gene: TRBJ2-7; clone size: NA; CDR3 protein: CASRPGTSGNSYEQYF; CDR3 DNA: TGTGCCAGCAGGCCCGGAACTAGCGGGAATTCCTACGAGCAGTACTTC
D gene: NA; V gene: TRBV5-1; J gene: TRBJ2-7; clone size: NA; CDR3 protein: CASSELHEQYF; CDR3 DNA: TGCGCCAGCAGCGAGCTCCACGAGCAGTACTTC
D gene: NA; V gene: TRBV18; J gene: TRBJ2-7; clone size: once; CDR3 protein: CASSPNSNEQYF; CDR3 DNA: TGTGCCAGCTCACCAAATTCAAACGAGCAGTACTTC
D gene: NA; V gene: TRBV19; J gene: TRBJ2-5; clone size: NA; CDR3 protein: CASSSDSQETQYF; CDR3 DNA: TGTGCCAGTAGTTCCGACAGCCAAGAGACCCAGTACTTC
D gene: TRBD1; V gene: TRBV27; J gene: TRBJ2-1; clone size: once; CDR3 protein: CASSPGTVNEQFF; CDR3 DNA: TGTGCCAGCAGTCCCGGGACAGTAAATGAGCAGTTCTTC
D gene: NA; V gene: TRBV30; J gene: TRBJ2-7; clone size: NA; CDR3 protein: CAWNLGPRYEQYF; CDR3 DNA: TGTGCCTGGAACCTGGGCCCCCGCTACGAGCAGTACTTC
D gene: NA; V gene: TRBV20-1; J gene: TRBJ1-2; clone size: NA; CDR3 protein: CSAGSGPGYTF; CDR3 DNA: TGCAGTGCTGGGTCTGGACCTGGCTACACCTTC
D gene: TRBD2; V gene: TRBV5-1; J gene: TRBJ2-2; clone size: NA; CDR3 protein: CASSIGTSRYTGELFF; CDR3 DNA: TGCGCCAGCAGCATCGGGACTAGCAGGTACACCGGGGAGCTGTTTTTT
D gene: NA; V gene: TRBV4-3; J gene: TRBJ2-3; clone size: NA; CDR3 protein: CASSPRGAGTDTQYF; CDR3 DNA: TGCGCCAGCAGCCCGAGGGGGGCAGGCACAGATACGCAGTATTTT
D gene: NA; V gene: TRBV29-1; J gene: TRBJ1-1; clone size: NA; CDR3 protein: CSVDRSVGGIAFF; CDR3 DNA: TGCAGCGTTGATCGATCGGTGGGGGGTATTGCTTTCTTT
D gene: TRBD1; V gene: TRBV2; J gene: TRBJ1-6; clone size: few; CDR3 protein: CASSERGTGFSPLYF; CDR3 DNA: TGTGCCAGCAGTGAACGGGGGACAGGGTTTTCACCCCTCTACTTT
D gene: TRBD2; V gene: TRBV19; J gene: TRBJ2-7; clone size: NA; CDR3 protein: CASHLGETGTRGKSYYEQYF; CDR3 DNA: TGTGCCAGCCATTTGGGGGAAACCGGGACTAGGGGCAAAAGTTACTACGAGCAGTACTTC
D gene: NA; V gene: TRBV11-2; J gene: TRBJ2-5; clone size: NA; CDR3 protein: CASSLEAGLQETQYF; CDR3 DNA: TGTGCCAGCAGCTTAGAAGCCGGGCTCCAAGAGACCCAGTACTTC
D gene: NA; V gene: TRBV6-1; J gene: TRBJ1-3; clone size: NA; CDR3 protein: CASSVGSSGNTIYF; CDR3 DNA: TGTGCCAGCAGTGTGGGGAGCTCTGGAAACACCATATATTTT
D gene: NA; V gene: TRBV7-3; J gene: TRBJ2-3; clone size: NA; CDR3 protein: CASSAGPLGTDTQYF; CDR3 DNA: TGTGCCAGCAGCGCGGGACCCCTAGGGACAGATACGCAGTATTTT
D gene: NA; V gene: TRBV29-1; J gene: TRBJ1-1; clone size: NA; CDR3 protein: CSVDLPTAGNTEAFF; CDR3 DNA: TGCAGCGTTGATTTGCCCACAGCTGGGAACACTGAAGCTTTCTTT
D gene: NA; V gene: TRBV19; J gene: TRBJ1-1; clone size: NA; CDR3 protein: CASSILGRGGKTEAFF; CDR3 DNA: TGTGCCAGTAGTATTCTAGGGCGCGGGGGGAAAACTGAAGCTTTCTTT
D gene: TRBD1; V gene: TRBV2; J gene: TRBJ2-7; clone size: few; CDR3 protein: CASSEAGGHYEQYF; CDR3 DNA: TGTGCCAGCAGTGAGGCAGGGGGACACTACGAGCAGTACTTC
D gene: NA; V gene: TRBV15; J gene: TRBJ1-1; clone size: NA; CDR3 protein: CATSRLGDRPAFF; CDR3 DNA: TGTGCCACCAGCAGATTGGGGGACCGACCAGCTTTCTTT
D gene: NA; V gene: TRBV9; J gene: TRBJ1-2; clone size: NA; CDR3 protein: CASSTLGQTRDYGYTF; CDR3 DNA: TGTGCCAGCAGTACCTTGGGGCAGACGAGGGACTATGGCTACACCTTC
D gene: TRBD1; V gene: TRBV5-1; J gene: TRBJ2-7; clone size: NA; CDR3 protein: CASSFRDRGNEQYF; CDR3 DNA: TGCGCCAGCAGTTTCCGGGACAGGGGAAACGAGCAGTACTTC
D gene: NA; V gene: TRBV30; J gene: TRBJ1-4; clone size: NA; CDR3 protein: CAWSVQFDRVTNEKLFF; CDR3 DNA: TGTGCCTGGAGTGTACAATTCGACAGAGTTACTAATGAAAAACTGTTTTTT
D gene: NA; V gene: TRBV27; J gene: TRBJ1-2; clone size: NA; CDR3 protein: CASSFRGYTF; CDR3 DNA: TGTGCCAGCAGTTTTCGTGGCTACACCTTC
D gene: NA; V gene: TRBV6-6; J gene: TRBJ1-1; clone size: NA; CDR3 protein: CASTTPGGPEAFF; CDR3 DNA: TGTGCCAGCACCACCCCCGGAGGTCCTGAAGCTTTCTTT
D gene: NA; V gene: TRBV28; J gene: TRBJ2-3; clone size: NA; CDR3 protein: CASSLSENTQYF; CDR3 DNA: TGTGCCAGCAGTTTATCCGAAAATACGCAGTATTTT
D gene: NA; V gene: TRBV10-2; J gene: TRBJ2-7; clone size: few; CDR3 protein: CASSEGKQYF; CDR3 DNA: TGCGCCAGCAGTGAGGGAAAGCAGTACTTC